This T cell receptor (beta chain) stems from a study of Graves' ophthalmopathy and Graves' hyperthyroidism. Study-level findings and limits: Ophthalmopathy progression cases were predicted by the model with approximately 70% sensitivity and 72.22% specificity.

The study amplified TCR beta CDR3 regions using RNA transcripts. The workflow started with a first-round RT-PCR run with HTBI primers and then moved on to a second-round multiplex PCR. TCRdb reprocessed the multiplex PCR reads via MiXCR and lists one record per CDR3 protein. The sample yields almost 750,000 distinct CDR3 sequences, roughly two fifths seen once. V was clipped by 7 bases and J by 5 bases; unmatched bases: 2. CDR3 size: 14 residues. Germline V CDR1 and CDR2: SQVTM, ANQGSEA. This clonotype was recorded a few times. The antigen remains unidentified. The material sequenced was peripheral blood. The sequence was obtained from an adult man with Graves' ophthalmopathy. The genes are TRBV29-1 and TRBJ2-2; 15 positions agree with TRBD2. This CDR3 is CSAGLAGGTGELFF. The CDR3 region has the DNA TGCAGCGCCGGACTAGCGGGAGGGACCGGGGAGCTGTTTTTT.